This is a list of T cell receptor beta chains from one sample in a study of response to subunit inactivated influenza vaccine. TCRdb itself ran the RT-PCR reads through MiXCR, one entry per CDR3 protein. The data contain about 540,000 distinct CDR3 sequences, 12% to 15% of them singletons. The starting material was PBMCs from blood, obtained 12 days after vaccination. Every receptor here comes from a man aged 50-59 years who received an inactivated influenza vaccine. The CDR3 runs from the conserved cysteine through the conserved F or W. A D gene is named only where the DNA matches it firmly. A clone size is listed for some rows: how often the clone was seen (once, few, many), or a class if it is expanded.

CASSLSGSEQYF | TGTGCCAGCTCACTTAGCGGTTCCGAGCAGTACTTC | NA | TRBJ2-7 | few | TRBV18
CASTPVGMNTEAFF | TGCGCCAGCACCCCTGTCGGTATGAACACTGAAGCTTTCTTT | NA | TRBJ1-1 | few | TRBV5-1
CASSQDRRGAVIFEQYF | TGTGCCAGCAGCCAAGATCGTCGGGGGGCTGTGATCTTCGAGCAGTACTTC | NA | TRBJ2-7 | NA | TRBV3-1
CSASSIGQGGLEQYF | TGCAGTGCCAGTTCCATCGGACAGGGTGGACTCGAGCAGTACTTC | TRBD1 | TRBJ2-7 | many | TRBV20-1
CASSSSRGFFTGELFF | TGTGCCAGCAGTTCGTCCAGGGGGTTTTTCACCGGGGAGCTGTTTTTT | TRBD1 | TRBJ2-2 | NA | TRBV12-3/TRBV12-4
CASSWGVNNEQFF | TGTGCCAGCAGCTGGGGAGTAAACAATGAGCAGTTCTTC | NA | TRBJ2-1 | few | TRBV11-2
CASSALQGGTDTQYF | TGTGCCAGCAGCGCCCTACAGGGGGGCACAGATACGCAGTATTTT | TRBD1 | TRBJ2-3 | few | TRBV7-9
CASSTYEVEGYNEQFF | TGCGCCAGCAGCACCTACGAGGTGGAAGGCTACAATGAGCAGTTCTTC | NA | TRBJ2-1 | NA | TRBV5-1
CSAGGASNEKLFF | TGCAGTGCTGGAGGGGCTTCTAATGAAAAACTGTTTTTT | NA | TRBJ1-4 | NA | TRBV20-1
CSARGSSSYEQFF | TGCAGTGCTAGAGGTTCTAGTAGTTATGAGCAGTTCTTC | NA | TRBJ2-1 | NA | TRBV20-1
CASSLTGRANEKLFF | TGTGCCAGCAGCTTAACGGGACGAGCTAATGAAAAACTGTTTTTT | NA | TRBJ1-4 | NA | TRBV7-8
CSASGTMNTEAFF | TGCAGTGCCTCGGGCACTATGAACACTGAAGCTTTCTTT | NA | TRBJ1-1 | many | TRBV20-1
CASSRGDWLVYGYTF | TGTGCCAGCAGCCGGGGGGATTGGCTAGTCTATGGCTACACCTTC | NA | TRBJ1-2 | NA | TRBV12-3/TRBV12-4
CASSLQGFADTQYF | TGTGCCAGCAGCTTACAGGGTTTCGCAGATACGCAGTATTTT | NA | TRBJ2-3 | NA | TRBV7-6
CASSLHPAASTGELFF | TGTGCCAGCAGCTTGCATCCAGCGGCGAGCACCGGGGAGCTGTTTTTT | NA | TRBJ2-2 | NA | TRBV5-5
CSARDIKKTYSNQPQHF | TGCAGTGCTAGAGATATCAAGAAGACCTATAGCAATCAGCCCCAGCATTTT | NA | TRBJ1-5 | few | TRBV20-1
CASGTGGVGGYTF | TGTGCCAGCGGGACAGGGGGCGTGGGAGGCTACACCTTC | TRBD1 | TRBJ1-2 | many | TRBV2
CASSLYGGPGATEQFF | TGTGCCAGCAGCTTATATGGGGGCCCGGGGGCTACTGAGCAGTTCTTC | NA | TRBJ2-1 | NA | TRBV7-9
CASSIRTINSNQPQHF | TGTGCCAGTAGTATACGGACAATAAATAGCAATCAGCCCCAGCATTTT | NA | TRBJ1-5 | NA | TRBV19
CASSQVTGLGDRDTQYF | TGTGCCAGCAGCCAAGTAACCGGGCTGGGGGACCGAGATACGCAGTATTTT | NA | TRBJ2-3 | few | TRBV4-2
CASSLTGGDEQYF | TGTGCCAGCAGCTTGACAGGGGGCGACGAGCAGTACTTC | TRBD1 | TRBJ2-7 | many | TRBV7-8
CASARTSGRGLNTGELFF | TGTGCCAGCGCTAGGACTAGCGGGAGGGGCCTCAACACCGGGGAGCTGTTTTTT | TRBD2 | TRBJ2-2 | few | TRBV11-3
CASSLVLGAIGEQYF | TGTGCCAGCAGCTTAGTGCTGGGGGCAATCGGCGAGCAGTACTTC | NA | TRBJ2-7 | NA | TRBV7-9
CASSLNPYNEQFF | TGTGCCAGCAGCTTAAACCCCTACAATGAGCAGTTCTTC | NA | TRBJ2-1 | NA | TRBV7-2
CASRGGPVANYGYTF | TGTGCCAGCAGAGGGGGACCGGTAGCTAACTATGGCTACACCTTC | NA | TRBJ1-2 | NA | TRBV7-2
CAAGYYSYGYTF | TGTGCCGCCGGGTATTACAGCTATGGCTACACCTTC | NA | TRBJ1-2 | NA | TRBV10-3
CASSLAGTDFGQFF | TGCGCCAGCAGCCTTGCGGGGACAGACTTTGGGCAGTTCTTC | NA | TRBJ2-1 | once | TRBV5-1
CSARGHTEAFF | TGCAGTGCTAGAGGGCACACTGAAGCTTTCTTT | NA | TRBJ1-1 | many | TRBV20-1
CAISDPDGGSEDTQYF | TGTGCCATCAGTGACCCCGATGGCGGGAGTGAAGATACGCAGTATTTT | TRBD2 | TRBJ2-3 | NA | TRBV10-3
CSATPGQGTPGANVLTF | TGCAGTGCTACACCGGGACAGGGGACCCCTGGGGCCAACGTCCTGACTTTC | TRBD1 | TRBJ2-6 | NA | TRBV20-1
CSARSPGQGQETQYF | TGCAGTGCTAGAAGCCCGGGACAGGGCCAAGAGACCCAGTACTTC | TRBD1 | TRBJ2-5 | NA | TRBV20-1
CASTPRGPYNEQFF | TGTGCCAGCACCCCTCGAGGGCCCTACAATGAGCAGTTCTTC | NA | TRBJ2-1 | few | TRBV7-2
CASSPRTSGSIYEQYF | TGTGCCAGCAGCCCAAGGACTAGCGGGAGTATCTACGAGCAGTACTTC | TRBD2 | TRBJ2-7 | NA | TRBV9
CAISESYGLNEAFF | TGTGCCATCAGTGAGTCCTATGGTCTCAATGAAGCTTTCTTT | NA | TRBJ1-1 | few | TRBV10-3
CASSLDRVNTGELFF | TGCGCCAGCAGTTTGGACAGAGTTAACACCGGGGAGCTGTTTTTT | NA | TRBJ2-2 | few | TRBV5-1
CASSFYGTAYNEQFF | TGTGCCAGCAGTTTTTACGGGACAGCCTACAATGAGCAGTTCTTC | TRBD1 | TRBJ2-1 | NA | TRBV28
CASTSLGGTGVIEQYF | TGTGCCAGCACCTCATTAGGGGGGACAGGGGTAATTGAGCAGTACTTC | TRBD1 | TRBJ2-7 | few | TRBV28
CASSLGQGELGYTF | TGTGCCAGCAGCTTGGGGCAGGGGGAGCTTGGCTACACCTTC | TRBD1 | TRBJ1-2 | many | TRBV7-9
CASSPAGTSPGGQYF | TGTGCCAGCTCACCCGCCGGGACATCCCCAGGGGGGCAGTACTTC | TRBD1 | TRBJ2-7 | NA | TRBV18
CASSGGTSGYEQYF | TGCGCCAGCAGCGGCGGGACTAGCGGCTACGAGCAGTACTTC | TRBD2 | TRBJ2-7 | few | TRBV5-1
CASCGISYNEQFF | TGTGCCAGCTGTGGTATCTCCTACAATGAGCAGTTCTTC | NA | TRBJ2-1 | NA | TRBV6-2/TRBV6-3
CASSKLAGEDGETQYF | TGTGCCAGCAGCAAACTAGCGGGTGAAGATGGAGAGACCCAGTACTTC | TRBD2 | TRBJ2-5 | NA | TRBV28
CASSSSKVIDEQFF | TGTGCCAGCAGTTCGAGTAAAGTGATCGATGAGCAGTTCTTC | NA | TRBJ2-1 | NA | TRBV28
CAISEPGQGSNQPQHF | TGTGCCATCAGTGAGCCGGGACAGGGGAGCAATCAGCCCCAGCATTTT | TRBD1 | TRBJ1-5 | few | TRBV10-3
CASSQDWWGANEQFF | TGTGCCAGCAGCCAAGATTGGTGGGGGGCAAATGAGCAGTTCTTC | NA | TRBJ2-1 | few | TRBV4-2
CASSLGRWDQPQHF | TGTGCCAGCAGCTTAGGGCGGTGGGATCAGCCCCAGCATTTT | NA | TRBJ1-5 | NA | TRBV11-2